The clone carrying this T cell receptor beta chain came up a few times. The antigen is not known. Primers: 60 Vbeta forward and 13 Jbeta reverse. Sequencing was performed with immunoSEQ multiplex PCR; in TCRdb, only in-frame clones are kept and a portion is missing. The sample comprises 110,000 to 150,000 clones, around three quarters of which are singletons, and 1.5% to 2% rests with the top ten. The sample belongs to a study of cytomegalovirus exposure and HLA in healthy donors. The germline V gene encodes CDR1 SGHRS and CDR2 YFSETQ. The CDR3 sequence is 17 residues long. Between the trimmed V and J ends, which lost 1 base and 0 bases, there was a span of 11 bases. Overall study findings and caveats: Later analysis associated a missense DCLRE1C variant with TCR beta V- and J-gene trimming. Information on immune exposure was restricted to one variable (CMV serostatus).

The V and J genes are TRBV5-1 and TRBJ1-6; D not certain. The sequenced sample consisted of PBMCs. The receptor's source is a woman in her forties in good health and CMV-seronegative. DNA for the CDR3: TGCGCCAGCAGCTTGTTTATCGGTGGCTCCTATAATTCACCCCTCCACTTT. This gives the protein CASSLFIGGSYNSPLHF. The full variable domain, in which reference TRBV5-1 and TRBJ1-6 provide the parts outside the CDR3, is KAGVTQTPRYLIKTRGQQVTLSCSPISGHRSVSWYQQTPGQGLQFLFEYFSETQRNKGNFPGRFSGRQFSNSRSEMNVSTLELGDSALYLCASSLFIGGSYNSPLHFGNGTRLTVT.